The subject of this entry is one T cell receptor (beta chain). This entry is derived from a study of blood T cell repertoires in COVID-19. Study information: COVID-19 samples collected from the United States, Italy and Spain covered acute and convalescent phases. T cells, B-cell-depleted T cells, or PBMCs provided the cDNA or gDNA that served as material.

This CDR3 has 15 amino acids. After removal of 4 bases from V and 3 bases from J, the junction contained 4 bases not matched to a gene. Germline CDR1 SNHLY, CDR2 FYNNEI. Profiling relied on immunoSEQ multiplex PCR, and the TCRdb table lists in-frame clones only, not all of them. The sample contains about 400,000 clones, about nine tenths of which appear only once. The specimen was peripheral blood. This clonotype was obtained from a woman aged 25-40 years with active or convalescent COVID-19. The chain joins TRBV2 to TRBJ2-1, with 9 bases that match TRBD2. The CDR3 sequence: CASSGVSGSYNEQFF. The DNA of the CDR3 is TGTGCCAGCAGTGGGGTTAGCGGGAGCTACAATGAGCAGTTCTTC.